The 9 T cell receptor beta chains given below trace back to one sample, sequenced in a study of blood T cells in healthy people across ages. Then a second PCR, running about 6 to 12 cycles, was carried out with a sample-barcoded 5' primer and a J-beta primer mix. TCRdb itself ran the 5' RACE reads through MiXCR, one entry per CDR3 protein. The table includes 1.5 million to 2 million distinct CDR3 sequences, roughly two fifths detected once. The specimen was blood. These receptors were taken from a human donor in good health.

This chain joins TRBV27 and TRBJ2-5, with 10 nucleotides matching TRBD1. The CDR3 covers 15 residues. V shed 5 bases and J 6 bases; nucleotides not matched to a gene: 9. Germline lookup yields CDR1 MNHEY and CDR2 SMNVEV (reference sequence). The CDR3 nucleotides are TGTGCCAGCAGTATCCGGGACAGGGGAGGGCAGACCCAGTACTTC. It specifies CASSIRDRGGQTQYF.

This clonotype was seen ten or more times. V gene TRBV12-3 or TRBV12-4 combines with J gene TRBJ2-5; 9 nucleotides line up with TRBD1. Trimming cost V 5 bases and J 11 bases; bases outside gene matches: 12. The CDR3 loop spans 14 amino acids. The CDR3 loop reads CASSPHLGTGKQYF. The CDR3 coding sequence is TGTGCCAGCAGTCCCCATCTTGGGACAGGGAAGCAGTACTTC.

This sequence joins TRBV20-1 and TRBJ1-4; D gene uncertain. Germline-derived CDR1 and CDR2 are DFQATT and SNEGSKA (reference sequence). Trimming took 2 bases from V and 0 from J, leaving 7 bases between them. This CDR3 region has 14 residues. The CDR3 reads CSARQHATNEKLFF. CDR3 DNA: TGCAGTGCTAGACAACATGCAACTAATGAAAAACTGTTTTTT.

J is TRBJ2-3 and V is TRBV29-1; possible D gene TRBD1, 6 bases. Germline CDR1 SQVTM, CDR2 ANQGSEA. Trimming removed 4 bases at V and 2 bases at J, with 13 bases between. CDR3 size: 14 residues. The CDR3 DNA reads as TGCAGCGTTGGCCAGGGACACTACACAGATACGCAGTATTTT. This sequence encodes CSVGQGHYTDTQYF.

The V call is TRBV7-2, the J call TRBJ1-2, with TRBD1 as a possible D gene (6 bases). CDR1 and CDR2 (germline): SGHTA, FQGNSA. This CDR3 comprises 15 residues. The ends were cut back, 5 bases at V and 4 bases at J, with 17 bases in the middle. The chain's CDR3 is CASSLWRDNRYGYTF. The CDR3 bases are TGTGCCAGCAGCCTCTGGCGGGACAACCGCTATGGCTACACCTTC.

Of note for this clonotype: The junction and the germline gene differ at one end; a read error may be behind it. This sequence joins TRBV20-1 and TRBJ2-6, with D perhaps given as TRBD1 or TRBD2 (5 bases each). This CDR3 is built from 17 residues. Looked up from germline, CDR1 is DFQATT and CDR2 is SNEGSKA (reference sequence). The CDR3 sequence is CSARDPVDNSGANVPTF. Written as DNA, the CDR3 is TGCAGTGCTAGAGATCCGGTAGACAACTCCGGGGCCAACGTCCCGACTTTC.

This clonotype turned up a few times. CDR3 in amino acids: CASRGNWETQYF. The CDR3 DNA reads TGTGCCAGCCGAGGCAACTGGGAGACCCAGTACTTC. This chain joins TRBV6-5 and TRBJ2-5, with D unresolved. V lost 8 bases and J 5 bases, leaving 12 bases between the germline ends. This CDR3 is 12 amino acids long. CDR1 and CDR2 from the germline V gene are MNHEY and SVGAGI.

The chain joins TRBV3-1 to TRBJ2-7; weak D call: TRBD1 (5 bases). V lost 3 bases, J lost 5 bases, and 11 bases lay in between. There are 13 residues in the CDR3. Germline V lookup: CDR1 LGHDT, CDR2 YNNKEL (reference sequence). The CDR3 DNA reads TGTGCCAGCAGCCAGACTCAGGGTAACGAGCAGTACTTC. Encoded protein: CASSQTQGNEQYF.

The rearrangement links TRBV3-1 to TRBJ2-5, with unresolved D. The V gene lost 0 bases and the J gene lost 3 bases, with 5 bases spanning the gap. Germline V gene data show CDR1 as LGHDT and CDR2 as YNNKEL (reference sequence). CDR3 size: 13 residues. DNA for the CDR3: TGTGCCAGCAGCCAAGAGGCCGAAGAGACCCAGTACTTC. It yields the protein CASSQEAEETQYF.